This T cell receptor beta chain appears in the sequencing data of a study of blood T cells in healthy people across ages (dated by TCRdb to 2015 to 2017). Context from the whole study: Template switching captured roughly one uniquely barcoded TCR beta cDNA molecule per two T cells in model experiments. To track age-related changes in TCR beta repertoire diversity, the study relied on deep sequencing normalized with unique cDNA molecular identifiers. For two donors (one aged 18 to 30 and one aged 80 or older), the study analyzed two additional independent replicas of 1 million unique cDNA reads from the same blood draw. The donors were divided into four age groups: young (average around 16 years), middle-aged (about 40), aged (under 70) and long-lived (around 80). To avoid experimental bias, donors of different ages were spread randomly across the sequencing lanes. What the work shows at the level of the full study, not this receptor alone: The percentage of naive T cells measured by flow cytometry correlated strongly with observed TCR beta diversity. Because the CMV infection status of the donors was unknown, age-related changes in expanded clonotypes may potentially have been confounded. Estimates of total diversity from one million sequenced T cells were regarded as lower bounds and underestimates. Because profiling used bulk unsorted PBMCs, naive and antigen-experienced compartments could not be compared conclusively. Observed TCR beta diversity per million T cells fell roughly linearly with age, and a significant reduction was already apparent by age about 38. Compared with the aged group, the long-lived group had more naive CD4+ T cells, fewer expanded clones and increased TCR diversity, suggesting age selection.

A remark on this clonotype: Its binding antigen is unknown. The input lacks base qualities; no much larger clone sits a single base away.

Compared with germline, V lacks 5 bases and J lacks 4 bases; bases without a gene match: 12. The CDR3 starts with the cysteine, ends with the phenylalanine, and has 18 residues. The read is trimmed to its CDR3 DNA, 54 bases read in frame from base 1. Library preparation was by 5' RACE. The reads were generated on an Illumina HiSeq 2500. A second PCR of about 6 to 11 cycles was run with a J-beta primer mix and a sample-barcoded 5' primer. A template-switch 5' adaptor carrying 12 random nucleotides introduced a unique molecular identifier onto each TCR beta cDNA molecule. Each sample yielded at least 3 million CDR3-containing paired-end reads. All of the RNA was converted into first-strand cDNA using the Mint cDNA synthesis kit, with a TRBC-specific oligonucleotide serving as the primer. All cDNA was treated with uracil-DNA glycosylase and then went through a first 18-cycle PCR with the universal primers M1SS and BC2_uni_R. Processing in the source paper ran as follows. For normalization, 1 million high-quality reads were randomly selected from each sample, with every read carrying a distinct molecular identifier. Instead of being binned into consensus sequences, reads that shared molecular identifiers were thrown out. CDR3 identification, clonotype clustering and error correction used MiTCR with a Q25 quality threshold and the strictest error-elimination algorithm. Lower-bound total TCR beta diversity was estimated with a nonparametric unseen species model using Euler transformation. TCRdb took the public reads, trimmed them with fastp at Q25, ran MiXCR for clone calling and kept in-frame beta chains. Rows matching on CDR3 protein sequence are summarized as one entry with the most common DNA and genes. The V and J calls reflect TCRdb's pipeline rather than the authors' work. For this sample there are hundreds of thousands of distinct CDR3 sequences; 58% appear just once. 35% to 40% of the sample lies in the top ten.

The donors were roughly 39 Caucasian individuals from Russia, aged roughly 6 to 100 years, who were systemically healthy. Each donor gave ten milliliters of peripheral blood, drawn into EDTA-treated Vacutainer tubes. Ficoll-Paque density-gradient centrifugation was used to isolate PBMCs, with at least 7 million per sample. Trizol reagent was used to extract total RNA from the PBMCs, yielding at least 5 micrograms per sample. Naive CD45RAhigh/CD27high T cell percentages were measured by flow cytometry on a PBMC aliquot from every donor. The receptor was isolated from a man in his 60s in good health. The sequencing input was blood. Recombination joined TRBV12-3 or TRBV12-4 with TRBJ2-3; TRBD2 agrees with 13 junctional bases. The bases are TGTGCCAGCAGTGTCGAGACTAGCGGGGGGTCCCTCCCAGATACGCAGTATTTT. Translated, this is CASSVETSGGSLPDTQYF.